The 32 T cell receptor beta chains below all came from one sample that was sequenced in a study of blood T cells in healthy people across ages. The authors ran a second PCR of about 6 to 11 cycles using a sample-barcoded 5' primer and a J-beta primer mix. TCRdb re-derived calls from the 5' RACE reads in MiXCR, one entry per CDR3 protein. The sample has more than 800,000 distinct CDR3 sequences, roughly 45% seen once. Sequencing used blood. The receptors here all came from a woman in her fifties or sixties in good health.

This clonotype was counted only a few times. The rearrangement uses TRBV5-1 and TRBJ1-1; possibly TRBD1 for D (5 bases). Trimming shortened V by 4 bases and J by 4 bases, and 11 bases separated the two germline ends. The CDR3 runs 13 residues. Germline V gives CDR1 SGHRS, CDR2 YFSETQ. The CDR3 nucleotides are TGCGCCAGCAGCAATCCCACAGGCACTGAAGCTTTCTTT. Protein sequence: CASSNPTGTEAFF.

The sample holds a few counts of this clonotype. The V and J genes are TRBV29-1 and TRBJ1-1, with D maybe TRBD1 (5 bases). The V gene lost 6 bases and the J gene lost 0 bases, with 11 bases spanning the gap. Germline V CDR1 and CDR2: SQVTM, ANQGSEA. CDR3 size: 13 residues. CDR3 in DNA: TGCAGCGTGGGGGAGCACATGAACACTGAAGCTTTCTTT. Its translation is CSVGEHMNTEAFF. The entire variable domain, with the rest obtained from reference TRBV29-1 and TRBJ1-1, is as follows: SAVISQKPSRDICQRGTSLTIQCQVDSQVTMMFWYRQQPGQSLTLIATANQGSEATYESGFVIDKFPISRPNLTFSTLTVSNMSPEDSSIYLCSVGEHMNTEAFFGQGTRLTVV.

This clonotype has only a few counts. V and J are TRBV6-5 and TRBJ2-7; tentatively, D is TRBD1 or TRBD2 (5 bases each). The ends were cut back, 2 bases at V and 4 bases at J, with 9 bases in the middle. Germline loops: CDR1 MNHEY, CDR2 SVGAGI. This CDR3 is built from 13 residues. CDR3 nucleotides: TGTGCCAGCAGTTACAATGGGGGATACGAGCAGTACTTC. This codes for CASSYNGGYEQYF.

The chain uses TRBV11-2 and TRBJ2-7; 8 bases are shared with TRBD2. The CDR3 sequence is 12 residues long. The V gene end was trimmed by 8 bases and the J gene end by 3 bases; junction bases not matched to a gene: 3. In germline, CDR1 is SGHAT, CDR2 FQNNGV. The CDR3 region is CASASGGYEQYF. The CDR3 DNA reads as TGTGCCAGCGCAAGCGGGGGCTACGAGCAGTACTTC.

The chain employs TRBV20-1 and TRBJ1-2, with D perhaps TRBD1 (5 bases). The CDR3 sequence is 14 residues long. Germline V gene lookup returns CDR1 DFQATT and CDR2 SNEGSKA (reference sequence). Trimming pared 6 bases from V and 0 bases from J, leaving 14 bases between. Here the CDR3 DNA reads TGCAGTGCCTACTCGGGACTGACTAACTATGGCTACACCTTC. Protein: CSAYSGLTNYGYTF.

J is TRBJ2-7 and V is TRBV12-3 or TRBV12-4; D is unclear. The CDR3 is 13 amino acids. Trimming removed 6 bases from V and 3 bases from J, with 12 bases in between. DNA for the CDR3: TGTGCCAGCAGACCTGGCGAGGACTACGAGCAGTACTTC. Its protein is CASRPGEDYEQYF.

The rearrangement links TRBV29-1 to TRBJ2-7, with D tentatively TRBD1 (5 bases). CDR3 size: 12 residues. From germline, CDR1 is SQVTM and CDR2 ANQGSEA. V was trimmed by 7 bases and J by 6 bases, leaving 16 bases between them. The DNA of the CDR3 is TGCAGCGGGGCGCATACAGGCGGCGAGCAGTACTTC. Its translation is CSGAHTGGEQYF.

This clonotype was seen more than once but under ten times. CDR3 in amino acids: CSARKAGREQFF. The CDR3 bases are TGCAGTGCTAGGAAAGCTGGGCGTGAGCAGTTCTTC. The chain links TRBV20-1 to TRBJ2-1; D is ambiguous. CDR3 size: 12 residues. Trimming shortened V by 3 bases and J by 9 bases, and 12 bases separated the two germline ends. Per the germline V gene, CDR1 is DFQATT and CDR2 is SNEGSKA (reference sequence).

This clonotype was counted a few times. V usage is TRBV7-6 and J usage is TRBJ2-5; 10 nucleotides align to TRBD1. Near its end, the DNA agrees better with TRBJ2-7, so the J call may be wrong. Germline lookup yields CDR1 SGHVS and CDR2 FNYEAQ. This CDR3 is 17 amino acids long. The CDR3 spells CASSLRARRQGASEQYF. The CDR3 region has the DNA TGTGCCAGCAGCTTACGGGCCCGGAGACAGGGGGCGTCCGAGCAGTACTTC.

The chain combines TRBV20-1 with TRBJ1-2; a possible D gene is TRBD1 (6 bases). This CDR3 comprises 14 residues. From germline, CDR1 is DFQATT and CDR2 SNEGSKA (reference sequence). V was pared by 6 bases and J by 7 bases, with 21 bases between. The DNA for the CDR3 is TGCAGTGCCGGTGGAGGCAGGGGTTCCTTTGGCTACACCTTC. Translated: CSAGGGRGSFGYTF.

This clonotype was detected once. The chain links TRBV7-9 to TRBJ1-4; D gene ambiguous. The CDR3 runs 15 residues. Germline V gene sequence: CDR1 SEHNR, CDR2 FQNEAQ (reference sequence). The ends were cut back, 1 base at V and 1 base at J, with 7 bases in the middle. CDR3 bases: TGTGCCAGCAGCTTAGGGGCAATAACTAATGAAAAACTGTTTTTT. Its protein product is CASSLGAITNEKLFF.

The chain joins TRBV27 to TRBJ2-7; TRBD2 aligns across 9 bases. Gene TRBJ2-5 matches the end of the DNA better, so the J call may be wrong. CDR3 size: 17 residues. Germline values: CDR1 MNHEY, CDR2 SMNVEV (reference sequence). The CDR3 bases are TGTGCCAGCAGTTCCCTCGGGTTGCGGGAGGGAGGAGAGACCCAGTACTTC. It encodes CASSSLGLREGGETQYF.

Turning to this clonotype: A much larger clone sits a single nucleotide away, making a read error possible. J is TRBJ2-5 and V is TRBV12-3 or TRBV12-4; no definite D call. The CDR3 is 11 residues long. CDR3 region: CAGSPYETQYF. In DNA form, the CDR3 reads TGTGCCGGCAGTCCTTATGAGACCCAGTACTTC.

The rearrangement joins TRBV5-6 to TRBJ1-2; TRBD1 matches 7 bases. Germline trimming cut 4 bases from V and 4 bases from J; bases unmatched to any gene: 13. The CDR3 runs to 16 residues. CDR1 SGHDT and CDR2 YYEEEE come from the germline V gene. The chain's CDR3 is CASSPEEGAQAYGYTF. CDR3 bases: TGTGCCAGCAGCCCTGAGGAGGGGGCGCAGGCCTATGGCTACACCTTC. The entire variable domain, with the rest obtained from reference TRBV5-6 and TRBJ1-2, is as follows: DAGVTQSPTHLIKTRGQQVTLRCSPKSGHDTVSWYQQALGQGPQFIFQYYEEEERQRGNFPDRFSGHQFPNYSSELNVNALLLGDSALYLCASSPEEGAQAYGYTFGSGTRLTVV.

This clonotype was detected ten times or more. The chain links TRBV28 to TRBJ2-7, with D hard to call. This CDR3 has 15 residues. V was shortened by 4 bases and J by 2 bases, with 15 bases between the two germline ends. Germline V gives CDR1 MDHEN, CDR2 SYDVKM. CDR3: CASSSTGPGPYEQYF. DNA of the CDR3: TGTGCCAGCAGTTCGACGGGCCCAGGACCCTACGAGCAGTACTTC.

This sequence joins TRBV27 and TRBJ1-6, with 7 positions matching TRBD1. V was clipped by 5 bases and J by 7 bases; unmatched bases: 14. Germline CDR1 reads MNHEY; CDR2 reads SMNVEV (reference sequence). The CDR3 has 17 residues. In nucleotides, the CDR3 is TGTGCCAGCAGTACCGACACCTCCGGGACAGCAAATTCACCCCTCCACTTT. Residues: CASSTDTSGTANSPLHF.

This clonotype was recorded at least ten times. V and J are TRBV6-6 and TRBJ2-7, with TRBD2 identical over 13 bases. V trimming: 6 bases; J trimming: 7 bases; junction bases outside the gene matches: 9. This CDR3 comprises 15 residues. Germline loops: CDR1 MNHNY, CDR2 SVGAGI (reference sequence). The CDR3 is CASSPGLAGRGEQYF. CDR3 bases: TGTGCCAGCAGCCCGGGACTAGCGGGAAGGGGGGAGCAGTACTTC.

The rearrangement uses TRBV20-1 and TRBJ2-3; TRBD2 agrees at 9 bases. From germline, CDR1 is DFQATT and CDR2 SNEGSKA (reference sequence). The CDR3 consists of 14 residues. V lost 2 bases to trimming and J lost 4 bases; unmatched junction nucleotides: 4. The CDR3 DNA is TGCAGTGCTAGAACGACTAGCGGCGCAGATACGCAGTATTTT. Its translation: CSARTTSGADTQYF.

This CDR3 is CASSGRAGANVLTF. CDR3 DNA sequence: TGTGCCAGCAGCGGGAGGGCTGGGGCCAACGTCCTGACTTTC. The chain links TRBV5-5 to TRBJ2-6, with 7 bases aligning to TRBD2. Germline loops: CDR1 SGHKS, CDR2 YYEKEE (reference sequence). The CDR3 has 14 amino acids. With V trimmed by 4 bases and J by 2 bases, 0 bases remained unmatched.

The sample holds one count of this clonotype. The chain is built from TRBV6-1 and TRBJ2-5; 11 bases line up with TRBD2. The J call may be wrong; the DNA end is better matched by TRBJ2-7. Germline assignment: CDR1 MNHNS and CDR2 SASEGT. The length of the CDR3 is 17 residues. CDR3 sequence: CASSKYLTSGSYLEQYF. CDR3 DNA: TGTGCCAGCAGTAAGTACCTAACTAGCGGGAGTTACCTCGAGCAGTACTTC.

Only a few counts were recorded for this clonotype. J is TRBJ2-4 and V is TRBV28; 7 bases line up with TRBD1. Looked up from germline, CDR1 is MDHEN and CDR2 is SYDVKM. Trimming removed 7 bases from V and 13 bases from J; junction bases left unmatched: 13. The CDR3 is 13 amino acids. The CDR3 nucleotides are TGTGCCAGCACCTTGGGACAGTCTAGTGAGCAGTACTTC. Translated, it gives CASTLGQSSEQYF.

The chain carries TRBV20-1 and TRBJ2-6, with TRBD1 identical over 7 bases. The CDR3 contains 16 residues. J lost 0 bases, V lost 5 bases, and 7 bases had no gene match. Germline loops: CDR1 DFQATT, CDR2 SNEGSKA (reference sequence). The CDR3 loop is CSAYGTALSGANVLTF. The CDR3 nucleotides read TGCAGTGCTTACGGGACAGCGCTCTCTGGGGCCAACGTCCTGACTTTC.

The V gene is TRBV2, the J gene TRBJ2-3, with 12 bases lining up with TRBD2. Germline lookup yields CDR1 SNHLY and CDR2 FYNNEI. The CDR3 is 15 amino acids. Germline trimming cut 4 bases from V and 6 bases from J; bases unmatched to any gene: 5. The CDR3 nucleotides read TGTGCCAGCAGTGTAGCTAGCGGGAGGGCGGATACGCAGTATTTT. Translation: CASSVASGRADTQYF. The complete variable domain, with remaining parts taken from reference TRBV2 and TRBJ2-3, reads EPEVTQTPSHQVTQMGQEVILRCVPISNHLYFYWYRQILGQKVEFLVSFYNNEISEKSEIFDDQFSVERPDGSNFTLKIRSTKLEDSAMYFCASSVASGRADTQYFGPGTRLTVL.

This sequence joins TRBV6-5 and TRBJ2-3, with TRBD2 identical over 9 bases. Germline V gives CDR1 MNHEY, CDR2 SVGAGI. With V trimmed by 0 bases and J by 5 bases, 9 bases remained unmatched. The CDR3 contains 17 residues. CDR3 bases: TGTGCCAGCAGTTACTCGAGGGCGGGAGGGAAAGGAGATACGCAGTATTTT. Its protein product is CASSYSRAGGKGDTQYF.

J is TRBJ2-6 and V is TRBV11-2; D gene ambiguous. The V end lost 1 base, the J end lost 1 base, and 14 bases lay between the germline ends. This CDR3 spans 18 amino acids. Germline-derived CDR1 and CDR2 are SGHAT and FQNNGV. CDR3 residues: CASSLVGGALSGANVLTF. Written as DNA, the CDR3 is TGTGCCAGCAGCTTAGTAGGCGGTGCTCTATCTGGGGCCAACGTCCTGACTTTC.

In this sample, this clonotype turned up once. The chain recombines TRBV28 with TRBJ2-7, with 7 nucleotides matching TRBD1. V shed 0 bases, J shed 2 bases, and the junction held 4 bases outside the gene matches. Germline CDR1 is MDHEN and CDR2 is SYDVKM. The CDR3 runs 15 residues. The CDR3 DNA reads TGTGCCAGCAGTTTATGGTCGCAGGGGGCCTACGAGCAGTACTTC. Translation: CASSLWSQGAYEQYF. Complete variable domain (other parts from reference TRBV28 and TRBJ2-7): DVKVTQSSRYLVKRTGEKVFLECVQDMDHENMFWYRQDPGLGLRLIYFSYDVKMKEKGDIPEGYSVSREKKERFSLILESASTNQTSMYLCASSLWSQGAYEQYFGPGTRLTVT.

The V call is TRBV20-1, the J call TRBJ1-2, with unresolved D. CDR1 DFQATT and CDR2 SNEGSKA come from the germline V gene (reference sequence). This CDR3 region has 11 residues. The V end lost 3 bases, the J end lost 7 bases, and 9 bases lay between the germline ends. In nucleotides, the CDR3 is TGCAGTGCTAGTTCCGGGCGTGGCTACACCTTC. As protein: CSASSGRGYTF.

The chain has TRBV12-3 or TRBV12-4 and TRBJ1-5; D is unclear. Trimming removed 3 bases at V and 5 bases at J, with 5 bases between. CDR3 length: 12 amino acids. This chain's CDR3 is CASSFIHQPQHF. The CDR3 DNA follows: TGTGCCAGCAGTTTTATACATCAGCCCCAGCATTTT.

The chain is built from TRBV12-5 and TRBJ2-5; TRBD2 aligns across 11 bases. With 4 bases clipped from V and 2 bases from J, the junction kept 3 bases outside the gene matches. CDR1 is LGHNT, CDR2 FRNRAP, per germline. CDR3 length: 15 residues. The CDR3 DNA sequence: TGTGCTAGTGGTTCAAGACTAGCGGGGCAAGAGACCCAGTACTTC. It encodes CASGSRLAGQETQYF. Variable domain in full (rest from reference TRBV12-5 and TRBJ2-5): DARVTQTPRHKVTEMGQEVTMRCQPILGHNTVFWYRQTMMQGLELLAYFRNRAPLDDSGMPKDRFSAEMPDATLATLKIQPSEPRDSAVYFCASGSRLAGQETQYFGPGTRLLVL.

The CDR3, as DNA: TGTGCCACTATGCCGGGGGGCGGATGGGGCTACAATGAGCAGTTCTTC. It specifies CATMPGGGWGYNEQFF. The chain links TRBV15 to TRBJ2-1; a possible D gene is TRBD2 (7 bases). The CDR3 totals 16 residues. Trimming removed 9 bases at V and 3 bases at J, with 21 bases between. Germline V gene data show CDR1 as LNHNV and CDR2 as YYDKDF (reference sequence). Based on the CDR3 plus reference TRBV15 and TRBJ2-1, the full variable domain is DAMVIQNPRYQVTQFGKPVTLSCSQTLNHNVMYWYQQKSSQAPKLLFHYYDKDFNNEADTPDNFQSRRPNTSFCFLDIRSPGLGDTAMYLCATMPGGGWGYNEQFFGPGTRLTVL.

The chain carries TRBV24-1 and TRBJ2-5; D possibly corresponds to TRBD2 (6 bases). CDR3 length: 14 residues. V lost 4 bases and J lost 11, with 19 bases in between. Germline CDR1 is KGHDR and CDR2 is SFDVKD. Here the CDR3 reads CATSDRGMWDEQYF. The CDR3, as DNA: TGTGCCACCAGTGACCGGGGGATGTGGGATGAGCAGTACTTC.

The rearrangement joins TRBV4-2 to TRBJ2-7; D may be TRBD2 (5 bases). The CDR3 is made up of 15 amino acids. The V gene lost 0 bases and the J gene lost 5 bases, with 14 bases spanning the gap. Germline V CDR1 and CDR2: LGHNA, YNFKEQ. The CDR3 protein is CASSQEGWGADEQYF. The CDR3 DNA follows: TGTGCCAGCAGCCAAGAAGGGTGGGGAGCGGACGAGCAGTACTTC.